The 26 T cell receptor beta chains in this list originate from one sample, sequenced in a study of T-cell reconstitution after alpha-beta-depleted transplantation in children. Unique molecular identifiers were incorporated when the TCRbeta library was constructed. TCRdb independently ran MiXCR on the PCR reads; one entry per CDR3 protein. The data contain about 540,000 distinct CDR3 sequences, 27% of them singletons. Sequenced here: PBMCs, sampled before TCRalphabeta/CD19-depleted stem cell transplant. These receptor sequences come from a boy in the first two years of life with Wiskott-Aldrich syndrome, due to receive a stem cell transplant.

The chain is built from TRBV27 and TRBJ1-5, with a possible D match to TRBD1 (5 bases). The CDR3 is 13 amino acids. Germline CDR1 MNHEY, CDR2 SMNVEV (reference sequence). Trimming took off 2 bases at V and 7 bases at J, with 9 bases between the two ends. In DNA form, the CDR3 reads TGTGCCAGCAGTTTAAGGGGATGGCAGCCCCAGCATTTT. Protein sequence: CASSLRGWQPQHF.

This clonotype was counted a few times. The CDR3, as DNA: TGTGCCAGCAGACCGAGACAGTATACGCAGTATTTT. This translates into CASRPRQYTQYF. This chain joins TRBV6-6 and TRBJ2-3; perhaps TRBD1 as D (5 bases). The CDR3 loop spans 12 amino acids. Germline V CDR1 and CDR2: MNHNY, SVGAGI (reference sequence). The V end was cut by 6 bases, the J end by 7 bases, with 11 bases between.

The table lists this clonotype with a few counts. The rearrangement joins TRBV4-1 to TRBJ2-1; 9 bases map to TRBD2. CDR3 size: 16 residues. With 0 bases clipped from V and 6 bases from J, the junction kept 6 bases outside the gene matches. Germline V gene sequence: CDR1 MGHRA, CDR2 YSYEKL. CDR3 coding DNA: TGCGCCAGCAGCCAAGATCCTAGCGGGACCCGCAATGAGCAGTTCTTC. Amino acid sequence: CASSQDPSGTRNEQFF.

The chain joins TRBV5-1 to TRBJ2-2, with a weak D call TRBD2 (6 bases). V lost 4 bases and J lost 0, with 10 bases in between. Germline V CDR1 and CDR2: SGHRS, YFSETQ. The CDR3 spans 15 residues. Written as DNA, the CDR3 is TGCGCCAGCAGCCGAAGCGGGTCGAACACCGGGGAGCTGTTTTTT. Its protein is CASSRSGSNTGELFF.

The chain links TRBV29-1 to TRBJ2-5; 8 positions match TRBD1. J lost 5 bases, V lost 5 bases, and 16 bases had no gene match. The CDR3 totals 16 residues. Germline assignment: CDR1 SQVTM and CDR2 ANQGSEA. The DNA of the CDR3 is TGCAGCGTTCTAGAACTGACAGGGGCAGGAGTGGAGACCCAGTACTTC. Amino acids: CSVLELTGAGVETQYF.

The rearrangement links TRBV24-1 to TRBJ2-3, with 7 bases fitting TRBD2. This CDR3 region has 12 residues. From germline, CDR1 is KGHDR and CDR2 SFDVKD. V lost 5 bases, J lost 7 bases, and 2 bases stayed unmatched. As DNA, the CDR3 is TGTGCCACCAGTGCGGGAGGCAATACGCAGTATTTT. Translating it yields CATSAGGNTQYF.

This clonotype was seen more than once but under ten times. V and J are TRBV5-1 and TRBJ2-7; 9 bases are a match to TRBD2. Germline-derived CDR1 and CDR2 are SGHRS and YFSETQ. CDR3 length: 15 residues. Trimming took 5 bases from V and 0 from J; bases not matched to a gene: 6. The CDR3 bases are TGCGCCAGCAGGTTAGCGGGGGCCAGCTCCTACGAGCAGTACTTC. Translation gives CASRLAGASSYEQYF.

J is TRBJ1-1 and V is TRBV5-8; no reliable D call. The CDR3 contains 16 residues. Trimming removed 0 bases from V and 4 bases from J, with 16 bases in between. The V gene's germline CDR1 is SGHTS and CDR2 YDEGEE. For the CDR3, the DNA is TGTGCCAGCAGCTTGGGGTCGGGTAGGGTGAGCACTGAAGCTTTCTTT. Its translation is CASSLGSGRVSTEAFF. The complete variable domain, with remaining parts taken from reference TRBV5-8 and TRBJ1-1, reads EAGVTQSPTHLIKTRGQQATLRCSPISGHTSVYWYQQALGLGLQFLLWYDEGEERNRGNFPPRFSGRQFPNYSSELNVNALELEDSALYLCASSLGSGRVSTEAFFGQGTRLTVV.

This clonotype was counted between two and nine times. The gene calls are TRBV10-3 and TRBJ2-5; 10 bases align to TRBD2. V dropped 4 bases and J dropped 4; count of bases not matched to a gene: 0. The CDR3 is made up of 13 amino acids. Per germline, CDR1 ENHRY and CDR2 SYGVKD. CDR3 protein: CAISVAGGETQYF. The CDR3 nucleotides read TGTGCCATCAGTGTAGCGGGAGGAGAGACCCAGTACTTC.

This clonotype was observed a few times. The chain joins TRBV5-1 to TRBJ1-2, with 8 bases aligning to TRBD1. V shed 0 bases, J shed 4 bases, and the junction held 2 bases outside the gene matches. The CDR3 sequence is 14 residues long. Looked up from germline, CDR1 is SGHRS and CDR2 is YFSETQ. The CDR3 sequence: CASSLGQGTYGYTF. Here the CDR3 DNA reads TGCGCCAGCAGCTTGGGACAGGGGACCTATGGCTACACCTTC. Supplemented by reference TRBV5-1 and TRBJ1-2, the full variable domain reads KAGVTQTPRYLIKTRGQQVTLSCSPISGHRSVSWYQQTPGQGLQFLFEYFSETQRNKGNFPGRFSGRQFSNSRSEMNVSTLELGDSALYLCASSLGQGTYGYTFGSGTRLTVV.

This chain joins TRBV6-5 and TRBJ2-1; 10 bases fit TRBD2. The CDR3 contains 18 residues. Unmatched junction bases numbered 13, after V lost 4 bases and J lost 4 bases. Germline values: CDR1 MNHEY, CDR2 SVGAGI. CDR3 amino acids: CASSSNFLSGRTYNEQFF. The CDR3 nucleotides are TGTGCCAGCAGTTCGAACTTCCTTAGCGGGAGGACATACAATGAGCAGTTCTTC.

The V and J genes are TRBV18 and TRBJ1-1, with D perhaps TRBD1 (6 bases). The CDR3 spans 12 residues. The ends were cut back, 5 bases at V and 10 bases at J, with 14 bases in the middle. Germline loops: CDR1 KGHSH, CDR2 LQKENI. The DNA of the CDR3 is TGTGCCAGCTCATCAGGGGTAGACAGAGCTTTCTTT. Encoded protein: CASSSGVDRAFF.

This clonotype has a handful of counts. The V call is TRBV12-3 or TRBV12-4, the J call TRBJ2-6, with D unclear. The CDR3 is 15 residues long. V was shortened by 4 bases and J by 2 bases, with 9 bases between the two germline ends. This chain's CDR3 is CASSSSGPGANVLTF. The DNA of the CDR3 is TGTGCCAGCAGTTCCTCAGGACCTGGGGCCAACGTCCTGACTTTC.

V gene TRBV4-2 combines with J gene TRBJ2-6; 9 bases match TRBD2. Trimming cost V 4 bases and J 0 bases; bases outside gene matches: 7. The CDR3 is made up of 18 amino acids. CDR1 and CDR2 from the germline V gene are LGHNA and YNFKEQ. For the CDR3, the DNA is TGTGCCAGCAGCCCTGGTCTAGCGGGACCCTCTGGGGCCAACGTCCTGACTTTC. Its protein is CASSPGLAGPSGANVLTF.

V and J are TRBV28 and TRBJ2-7; 9 positions match TRBD1. Per germline, CDR1 MDHEN and CDR2 SYDVKM. The CDR3 sequence is 16 residues long. The V and J ends lost 7 bases and 5 bases, in that order; junction bases with no gene match: 15. In DNA form, the CDR3 reads TGTGCCAGCACCGCCAGACCGGGACAGGGTCGGAACGAGCAGTACTTC. It codes for CASTARPGQGRNEQYF.

This clonotype has only a few counts. The chain carries TRBV29-1 and TRBJ2-5; tentative D call: TRBD2 (5 bases). The CDR3 totals 12 residues. Germline CDR1 SQVTM, CDR2 ANQGSEA. The V gene lost 2 bases and the J gene lost 7 bases, with 11 bases spanning the gap. CDR3: CSVESGSGTQYF. The CDR3 nucleotides are TGCAGCGTTGAATCGGGAAGCGGGACCCAGTACTTC.

This clonotype was seen a handful of times. The junction departs from germline at one end; a sequencing error may be responsible. The rearrangement links TRBV5-1 to TRBJ2-5; no definite D call. This CDR3 has 13 amino acids. CDR1 is SGHRS and CDR2 is YFSETQ in the germline V gene. Written as DNA, the CDR3 is TGTGCCAGCAGTTTAAAGGGTGTTGAGACCCAGTACTTC. It is translated as CASSLKGVETQYF. The complete variable domain, with remaining parts taken from reference TRBV5-1 and TRBJ2-5, reads KAGVTQTPRYLIKTRGQQVTLSCSPISGHRSVSWYQQTPGQGLQFLFEYFSETQRNKGNFPGRFSGRQFSNSRSEMNVSTLELGDSALYLCASSLKGVETQYFGPGTRLLVL.

This clonotype has a count of ten or more. The rearrangement joins TRBV5-1 to TRBJ2-3; D not certain. Germline V CDR1 and CDR2: SGHRS, YFSETQ. The CDR3 covers 13 residues. The V gene lost 2 bases and the J gene lost 3 bases, with 7 bases spanning the gap. The CDR3 is CASSFLGTDTQYF. In DNA, the CDR3 is TGCGCCAGCAGCTTCCTGGGAACAGATACGCAGTATTTT.

This chain uses TRBV20-1 with TRBJ2-1; TRBD2 matches 11 bases. Germline values: CDR1 DFQATT, CDR2 SNEGSKA (reference sequence). The CDR3 spans 13 residues. The junction had 0 bases not matched to a gene; V was cut back by 5 bases and J by 3 bases. This CDR3 is CSAGTSGYNEQFF. The DNA for the CDR3 is TGCAGTGCTGGGACTAGCGGCTACAATGAGCAGTTCTTC.

This clonotype has a handful of counts. The chain employs TRBV28 and TRBJ1-1; D perhaps matches TRBD1 (5 bases). The CDR3 spans 16 residues. V was cut by 2 bases and J by 0 bases, with 13 bases left in between. Germline V gene sequence: CDR1 MDHEN, CDR2 SYDVKM. The CDR3 loop is CASSLRGPLLNTEAFF. The CDR3 coding sequence is TGTGCCAGCAGTTTAAGGGGTCCGCTTTTGAACACTGAAGCTTTCTTT.

In its sample, this clonotype was seen a few times. This chain joins TRBV7-9 and TRBJ2-4; 9 bases are shared with TRBD1. The CDR3 length is 15 residues. The ends lost 8 bases at V and 8 bases at J; junction bases unmatched: 13. The germline V gene encodes CDR1 SEHNR and CDR2 FQNEAQ (reference sequence). CDR3 sequence (DNA): TGTGCCAGCGATCTGGGGGACAGGGATTCAGACATTCAGTACTTC. Its translation is CASDLGDRDSDIQYF. Drawing the rest from reference TRBV7-9 and TRBJ2-4, the complete variable domain is DTGVSQNPRHKITKRGQNVTFRCDPISEHNRLYWYRQTLGQGPEFLTYFQNEAQLEKSRLLSDRFSAERPKGSFSTLEIQRTEQGDSAMYLCASDLGDRDSDIQYFGAGTRLSVL.

The chain recombines TRBV12-3 or TRBV12-4 with TRBJ1-2; D unclear. This CDR3 has 13 residues. V lost 3 bases, J lost 7 bases, and 12 bases lay in between. The CDR3 here is CASSFGEEGGYTF. The CDR3 DNA follows: TGTGCCAGCAGTTTTGGAGAGGAGGGTGGCTACACCTTC.

The chain combines TRBV9 with TRBJ2-2, with 14 bases identical to TRBD2. Germline lookup yields CDR1 SGDLS and CDR2 YYNGEE. V lost 0 bases and J lost 1; bases outside the gene matches: 8. The CDR3 contains 20 residues. The CDR3: CASSVAPGLAGVGNTGELFF. Written as DNA, the CDR3 is TGTGCCAGCAGCGTAGCTCCGGGACTAGCGGGAGTAGGGAACACCGGGGAGCTGTTTTTT.

V gene TRBV15 combines with J gene TRBJ1-2, with D unclear. The V gene lost 5 bases and the J gene lost 4 bases, with 20 bases spanning the gap. The CDR3 totals 16 residues. CDR1 LNHNV and CDR2 YYDKDF come from the germline V gene (reference sequence). The CDR3 coding sequence is TGTGCCACCAGCCAGGCGTCAGGAAGCCACATCTATGGCTACACCTTC. Amino acids: CATSQASGSHIYGYTF.

The rearrangement links TRBV20-1 to TRBJ2-5; 9 positions match TRBD2. CDR1 and CDR2 (germline): DFQATT, SNEGSKA (reference sequence). V lost 1 base, J lost 3 bases, and 3 bases stayed unmatched. The length of the CDR3 is 14 residues. DNA for the CDR3: TGCAGTGCTAGAGTAGCTAGCGGGGAAGAGACCCAGTACTTC. Translation gives CSARVASGEETQYF.

The gene calls are TRBV4-2 and TRBJ1-3, with 9 positions matching TRBD1. From germline, CDR1 is LGHNA and CDR2 YNFKEQ. The CDR3 covers 15 residues. The V and J ends lost 6 bases and 2 bases, in that order; junction bases with no gene match: 5. The CDR3 reads CASRLDRGTGNTIYF. The CDR3 DNA follows: TGTGCCAGCAGACTCGACAGGGGGACTGGAAACACCATATATTTT.